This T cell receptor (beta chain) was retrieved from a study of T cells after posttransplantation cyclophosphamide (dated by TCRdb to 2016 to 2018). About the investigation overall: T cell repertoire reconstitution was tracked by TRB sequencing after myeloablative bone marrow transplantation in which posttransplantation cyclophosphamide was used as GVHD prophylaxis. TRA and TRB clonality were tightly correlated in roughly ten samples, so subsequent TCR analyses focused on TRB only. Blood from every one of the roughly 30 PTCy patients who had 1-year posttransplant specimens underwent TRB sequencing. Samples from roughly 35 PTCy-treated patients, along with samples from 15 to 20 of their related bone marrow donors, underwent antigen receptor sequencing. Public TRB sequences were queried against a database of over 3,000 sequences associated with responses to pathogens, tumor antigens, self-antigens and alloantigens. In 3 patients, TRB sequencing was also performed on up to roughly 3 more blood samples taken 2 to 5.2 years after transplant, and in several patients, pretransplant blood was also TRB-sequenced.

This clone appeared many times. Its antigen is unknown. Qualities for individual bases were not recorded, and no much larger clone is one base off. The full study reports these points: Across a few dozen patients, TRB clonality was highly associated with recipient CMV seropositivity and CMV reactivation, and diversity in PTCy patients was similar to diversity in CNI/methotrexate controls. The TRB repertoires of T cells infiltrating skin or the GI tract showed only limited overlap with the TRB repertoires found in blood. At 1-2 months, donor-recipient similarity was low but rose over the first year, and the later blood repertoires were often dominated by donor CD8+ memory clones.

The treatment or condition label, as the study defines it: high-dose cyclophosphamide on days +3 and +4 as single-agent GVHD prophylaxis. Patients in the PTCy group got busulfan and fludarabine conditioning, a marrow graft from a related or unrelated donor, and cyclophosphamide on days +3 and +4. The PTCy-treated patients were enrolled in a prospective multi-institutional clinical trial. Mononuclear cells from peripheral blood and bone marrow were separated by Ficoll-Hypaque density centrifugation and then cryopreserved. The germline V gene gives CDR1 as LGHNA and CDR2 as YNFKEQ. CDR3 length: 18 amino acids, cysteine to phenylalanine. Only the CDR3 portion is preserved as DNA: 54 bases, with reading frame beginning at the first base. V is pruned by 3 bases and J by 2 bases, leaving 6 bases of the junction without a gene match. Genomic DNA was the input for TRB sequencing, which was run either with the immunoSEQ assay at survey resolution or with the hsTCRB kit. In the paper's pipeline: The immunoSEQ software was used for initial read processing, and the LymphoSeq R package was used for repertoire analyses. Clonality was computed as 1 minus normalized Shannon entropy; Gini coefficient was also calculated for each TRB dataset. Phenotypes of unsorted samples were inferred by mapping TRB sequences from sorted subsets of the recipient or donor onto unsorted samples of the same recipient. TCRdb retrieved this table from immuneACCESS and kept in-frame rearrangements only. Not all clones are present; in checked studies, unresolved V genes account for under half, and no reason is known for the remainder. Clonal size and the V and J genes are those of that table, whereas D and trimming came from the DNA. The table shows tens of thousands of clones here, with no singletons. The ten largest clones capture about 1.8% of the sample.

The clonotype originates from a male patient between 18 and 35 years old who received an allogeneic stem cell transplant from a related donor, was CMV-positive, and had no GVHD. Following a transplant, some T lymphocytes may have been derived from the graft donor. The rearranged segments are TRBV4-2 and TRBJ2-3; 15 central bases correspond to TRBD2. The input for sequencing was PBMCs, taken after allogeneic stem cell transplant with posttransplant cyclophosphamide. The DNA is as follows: TGTGCCAGCAGCCATGGACTAGCGGGGGGGGTATTCACAGATACGCAGTATTTT. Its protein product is CASSHGLAGGVFTDTQYF.